The 2 T cell receptor beta chains given below trace back to one sample, sequenced in a study of tumor-infiltrating lymphocytes in primary liver carcinoma. With a constant-region primer, TCR beta cDNA was made from about 0.55 ug of total RNA. ARM-PCR, slightly modified, supplied the TCR beta libraries through three nested multiplex PCR rounds. Researchers ran the first two PCR rounds for 10 cycles each with TRBV1-TRBV30 forward primers and a C-beta reverse primer. MiXCR, run by TCRdb on the multiplex PCR reads, gives a single entry per CDR3 protein. The sample consists of just under 95,000 distinct CDR3 sequences, 68% of them appearing once. Joint extraction of RNA and DNA used roughly 17-32 mg of bulk tissue that was unsorted. Sequencing was done on a sample of tumor-adjacent normal liver tissue. The receptors were gathered from a man in his forties or fifties with primary liver carcinoma and hepatitis B virus infection.

Regarding this clonotype: The conserved closing phenylalanine or tryptophan is absent in this CDR3, likely reflecting a read error. In DNA form, the CDR3 reads TGCGCCAGCAGCCAAGAAGACAGGGCTGGAAACATCATATATTAT. Translated: CASSQEDRAGNIIYY. The V call is TRBV4-1, the J call TRBJ1-3, with 7 bases aligning to TRBD1. CDR1 and CDR2 (germline): MGHRA, YSYEKL. The CDR3 runs to 15 residues.

The chain is built from TRBV28 and TRBJ1-2; 9 bases are a match to TRBD1. Germline loops: CDR1 MDHEN, CDR2 SYDVKM. The CDR3 loop spans 13 amino acids. The J segment lost 7 bases and the V segment lost 3 bases, leaving 3 bases of the junction unmatched. The CDR3 coding sequence is TGTGCCAGCAGTTTCAACAGGGGGCTTGGCTACACCTTC. It is translated as CASSFNRGLGYTF.